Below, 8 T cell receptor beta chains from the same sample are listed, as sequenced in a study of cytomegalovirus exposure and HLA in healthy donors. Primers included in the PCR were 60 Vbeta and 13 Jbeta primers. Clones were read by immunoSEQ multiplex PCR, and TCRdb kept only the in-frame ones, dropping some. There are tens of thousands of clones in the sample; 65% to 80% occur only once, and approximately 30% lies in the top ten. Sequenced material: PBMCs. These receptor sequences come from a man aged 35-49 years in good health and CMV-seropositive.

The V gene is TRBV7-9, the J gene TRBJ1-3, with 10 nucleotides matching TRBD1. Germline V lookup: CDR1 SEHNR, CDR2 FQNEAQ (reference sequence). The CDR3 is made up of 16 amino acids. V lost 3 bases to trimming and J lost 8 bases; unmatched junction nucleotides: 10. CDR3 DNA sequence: TGTGCCAGCAGCTTGACCCCCGGGACAGGGGATCACACCATATATTTT. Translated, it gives CASSLTPGTGDHTIYF.

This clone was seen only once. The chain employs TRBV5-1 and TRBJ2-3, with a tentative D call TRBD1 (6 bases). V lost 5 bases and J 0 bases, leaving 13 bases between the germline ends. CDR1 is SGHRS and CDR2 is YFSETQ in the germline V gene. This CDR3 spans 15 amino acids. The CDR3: CASRPDSTSTDTQYF. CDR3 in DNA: TGCGCCAGCAGACCGGACAGCACTAGCACAGATACGCAGTATTTT.

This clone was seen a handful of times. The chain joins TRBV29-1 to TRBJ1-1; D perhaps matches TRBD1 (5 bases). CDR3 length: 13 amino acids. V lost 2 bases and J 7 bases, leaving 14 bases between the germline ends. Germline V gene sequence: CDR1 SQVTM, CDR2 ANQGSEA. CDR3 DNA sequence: TGCAGCGTTGAATTTGGGCAGGGCCGTGAAGCTTTCTTT. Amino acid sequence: CSVEFGQGREAFF.

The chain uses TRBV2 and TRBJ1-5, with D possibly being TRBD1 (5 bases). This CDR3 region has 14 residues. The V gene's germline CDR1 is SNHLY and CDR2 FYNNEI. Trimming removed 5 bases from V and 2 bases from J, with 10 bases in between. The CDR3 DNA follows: TGTGCCAGCAGTCAGGGAGGCGGCAATCAGCCCCAGCATTTT. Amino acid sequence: CASSQGGGNQPQHF.

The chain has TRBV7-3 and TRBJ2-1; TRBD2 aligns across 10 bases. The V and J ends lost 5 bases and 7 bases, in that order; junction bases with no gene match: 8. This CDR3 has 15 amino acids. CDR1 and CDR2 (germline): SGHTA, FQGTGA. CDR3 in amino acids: CASSPTSGVGNEQFF. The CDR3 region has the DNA TGTGCCAGCAGCCCAACTAGCGGGGTAGGTAATGAGCAGTTCTTC. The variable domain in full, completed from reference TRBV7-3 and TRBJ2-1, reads GAGVSQTPSNKVTEKGKYVELRCDPISGHTALYWYRQSLGQGPEFLIYFQGTGAADDSGLPNDRFFAVRPEGSVSTLKIQRTERGDSAVYLCASSPTSGVGNEQFFGPGTRLTVL.

CDR3 DNA: TGTGCCAGCAGGCCAGGGGGCGCGGACCTTGCCGAAAAACTGTTTTTT. Residues: CASRPGGADLAEKLFF. The chain links TRBV7-9 to TRBJ1-4; 8 nucleotides line up with TRBD1. This CDR3 has 16 residues. V trimming: 6 bases; J trimming: 8 bases; junction bases outside the gene matches: 14. Germline CDR1 is SEHNR and CDR2 is FQNEAQ (reference sequence).

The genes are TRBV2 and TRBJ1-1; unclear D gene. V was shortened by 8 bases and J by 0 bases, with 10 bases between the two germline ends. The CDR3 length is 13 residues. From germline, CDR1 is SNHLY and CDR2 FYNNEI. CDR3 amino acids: CASWRSMNTEAFF. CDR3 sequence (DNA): TGTGCCAGCTGGAGGAGCATGAACACTGAAGCTTTCTTT.

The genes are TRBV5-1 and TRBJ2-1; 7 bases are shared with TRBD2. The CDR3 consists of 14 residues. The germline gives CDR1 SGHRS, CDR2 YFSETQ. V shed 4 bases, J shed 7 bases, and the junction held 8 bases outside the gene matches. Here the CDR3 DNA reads TGCGCCAGCAGCCGGCGGGGGACGGGGAATGAGCAGTTCTTC. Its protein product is CASSRRGTGNEQFF.